The 12 T cell receptor beta chains below were found in one sample sequenced in a study of OX40 agonist ivuxolimab in advanced cancers. Sequencing was performed with immunoSEQ multiplex PCR; in TCRdb, only in-frame clones are kept and a portion is missing. The sample yields some 99,000 clones, about 80% seen once. The source was CD4+ or CD8+ T cells sorted from blood, collected in a trial of the OX40 agonist ivuxolimab. The receptors originated from an adult with an advanced solid tumor such as melanoma, head and neck, liver or kidney cancer.

This clone occurred once. The V gene is TRBV5-1, the J gene TRBJ1-2; D remains ambiguous. CDR1 and CDR2 from the germline V gene are SGHRS and YFSETQ. V was clipped by 2 bases and J by 4 bases, with 9 bases between them. The CDR3 is 13 amino acids. CDR3 residues: CASSLEGIYGYTF. CDR3 nucleotide sequence: TGCGCCAGCAGCTTAGAAGGAATCTATGGCTACACCTTC.

The V call is TRBV18, the J call TRBJ1-2; D gene uncertain. Deletions cut 0 bases from V and 5 bases from J, with 13 bases between. There are 15 residues in the CDR3. Germline V lookup: CDR1 KGHSH, CDR2 LQKENI. CDR3 amino acids: CASSPPSAADYGYTF. CDR3 sequence (DNA): TGTGCCAGCTCACCACCGTCGGCGGCGGATTATGGCTACACCTTC.

The chain couples TRBV5-4 to TRBJ2-5; 7 bases map to TRBD2. J was trimmed by 2 bases and V by 4 bases; bases with no gene match: 8. Germline values: CDR1 SGHNT, CDR2 YYREEE (reference sequence). This CDR3 is 15 amino acids long. The CDR3 loop is CASSPSGLEQETQYF. The CDR3, as DNA: TGTGCCAGCAGCCCCTCCGGACTAGAACAAGAGACCCAGTACTTC.

This rearrangement joins TRBV7-8 to TRBJ2-5; 12 nucleotides match TRBD2. Germline V gene data show CDR1 as SGHVS and CDR2 as FQNEAQ. The J segment lost 1 base and the V segment lost 6 bases, leaving 6 bases of the junction unmatched. This CDR3 region has 16 residues. CDR3 nucleotide sequence: TGTGCCAGCAGACGGATGACTAGCGGGAGCCAAGAGACCCAGTACTTC. It specifies CASRRMTSGSQETQYF.

The J gene is TRBJ2-5, the V gene TRBV9; 10 bases are shared with TRBD2. V was clipped by 0 bases and J by 3 bases; unmatched bases: 2. The CDR3 length is 15 residues. In germline, CDR1 is SGDLS, CDR2 YYNGEE. CDR3 nucleotide sequence: TGTGCCAGCAGCGTAGCCCTAGCGGGAGAAGAGACCCAGTACTTC. Translated, it gives CASSVALAGEETQYF.

The V and J genes are TRBV9 and TRBJ2-1, with 12 bases lining up with TRBD1. V lost 4 bases and J lost 9; bases outside the gene matches: 14. The CDR3 length is 17 residues. CDR1 and CDR2 from the germline V gene are SGDLS and YYNGEE. The CDR3 sequence is CASSKWDRGPPYGEQFF. As DNA, the CDR3 is TGTGCCAGCAGCAAATGGGACAGGGGGCCCCCATACGGTGAGCAGTTCTTC.

The CDR3: CASSLRTSGGPYEQYF. In nucleotides, the CDR3 is TGCGCCAGCAGCTTACGAACTAGCGGGGGGCCCTACGAGCAGTACTTC. The chain carries TRBV5-1 and TRBJ2-7; 12 nucleotides align to TRBD2. Trimming cost V 2 bases and J 2 bases; bases outside gene matches: 5. Looked up from germline, CDR1 is SGHRS and CDR2 is YFSETQ. CDR3 length: 16 residues.

J is TRBJ1-3 and V is TRBV13; no definite D call. CDR3 size: 14 residues. Trimming took off 5 bases at V and 2 bases at J, with 10 bases between the two ends. Germline CDR1 is PRHDT and CDR2 is FYEKMQ (reference sequence). CDR3 region: CASSPKGTGNTIYF. CDR3 in DNA: TGTGCCAGCAGCCCCAAGGGAACTGGAAACACCATATATTTT.

The CDR3 protein is CASSRPGQGAREQYF. The CDR3, as DNA: TGTGCCAGCAGTCGACCGGGACAGGGGGCGCGGGAGCAGTACTTC. This chain links TRBV28 with TRBJ2-7, with TRBD1 matching 12 bases. V lost 5 bases, J lost 7 bases, and 9 bases stayed unmatched. Germline CDR1 and CDR2: MDHEN and SYDVKM. The length of the CDR3 is 15 residues.

The chain carries TRBV9 and TRBJ1-2, with D possibly being TRBD1 (5 bases). The V end lost 0 bases, the J end lost 6 bases, and 12 bases lay between the germline ends. CDR3 length: 14 amino acids. In germline, CDR1 is SGDLS, CDR2 YYNGEE. CDR3 nucleotide sequence: TGTGCCAGCAGCGTAGCCCCGACAGCGGATGGCTACACCTTC. This codes for CASSVAPTADGYTF.

The chain couples TRBV5-6 to TRBJ1-4; D is unclear. Looked up from germline, CDR1 is SGHDT and CDR2 is YYEEEE. V was trimmed by 0 bases and J by 7 bases, leaving 10 bases between them. The CDR3 has 14 residues. The CDR3 DNA follows: TGTGCCAGCAGCTTGGTGGGGAGGAGTGAAAAACTGTTTTTT. Encoded protein: CASSLVGRSEKLFF.

This clone appeared once. This sequence joins TRBV6-4 and TRBJ1-2; 7 bases are shared with TRBD1. The CDR3 has 15 amino acids. Germline CDR1 and CDR2: MRHNA and SNTAGT. Losses at the gene ends were 2 bases for V and 8 bases for J; bases not matched to a gene: 11. Here the CDR3 reads CASSDTEGALWGYTF. DNA of the CDR3: TGTGCCAGCAGTGACACCGAGGGGGCCCTATGGGGCTACACCTTC.